What follows describes a single T cell receptor (beta chain). The record originates from a study of T-cell memory formation after mild COVID-19. For the study at large: Largely, the TCR clusters proved donor specific.

Using its own MiXCR run on the 5' RACE reads, TCRdb lists one record per CDR3 protein. The data contain under 250,000 distinct CDR3 sequences, 9.4% of them singletons. Trimming took off 8 bases at V and 10 bases at J, with 15 bases between the two ends. The CDR3 length is 12 residues. Germline CDR1 is PRHDT and CDR2 is FYEKMQ (reference sequence). This sequence joins TRBV13 and TRBJ2-1; D not certain. The origin of this receptor is a man between 18 and 29 years old who had mild COVID-19 (a few samples of this study predate the infection). Cell type and time point are not known. Sequences were obtained from PBMCs or a T cell subset sorted from them (not recorded which). The CDR3 DNA reads as TGTGCCAGCTTCCTCGGAGCGTCCGAGCAGTTCTTC. This gives the protein CASFLGASEQFF.